This T cell receptor beta chain was sequenced for a study of neurological immune-mediated disorders (dated by TCRdb to between 2018 and 2021). Concerning the study at large: Using UMI-based sequencing, the study compared peripheral blood TCR-beta repertoires from patients with HTLV-I-associated myelopathy (HAM/TSP), patients with multiple sclerosis, and healthy controls. The cohort included roughly 71 subjects: 14 with HAM/TSP, some 34 with multiple sclerosis, and approximately 20 healthy controls. Alongside PBMC samples, the set of around 99 TCR-beta libraries contained longitudinal samples, technical triplicates, and paired CD4+ and CD8+ T-cell subsets that had been sorted.

The CDR3 starts with the cysteine, ends with the phenylalanine, and has 19 residues. Of the read, only the CDR3 DNA is kept; its 57 bases are in frame from base 1. The germline ends are 19 bases apart after V is trimmed by 1 base and J by 0 bases. Looking up the germline V gene yields CDR1 SGHDN and CDR2 FVKESK. The healthy controls were volunteers from a blood bank in Maryland, USA. For the unsorted PBMC libraries, 2 million PBMCs were stored in RNAlater at -80 degrees C until RNA extraction and were used to generate the libraries. Peripheral blood was subjected to Ficoll-Hypaque density gradient centrifugation to isolate PBMCs, which were then cryopreserved in liquid nitrogen. To synthesize cDNA, template-switch 5'RACE was performed with a primer carrying a 10-nucleotide random unique molecular identifier so that each TCR transcript was tagged. Over 200 million TCR-beta sequences, covering 15-18 subjects, were produced in each sequencing run. Total RNA was extracted with the RNeasy kit. The KAPA Real-time Library Amplification kit was used to amplify TCR-beta VDJ regions with primers for the TCR constant region and the 5'RACE anchor. Sample indexes and Illumina adaptors were added in a first PCR, after which library yield was increased in a second PCR. The roughly 650 bp TCR product was size-selected on a 2% E-gel SizeSelection system after Ampure bead purification. Before pooling, library quality was assessed on a Bioanalyzer, concentration was determined with Qubit, and library quantification was performed with the Kapa Library Quantification kit. An Illumina HiSeq 2500 was used to sequence the libraries paired-end at 2 x 150 bp. To increase sequence diversity, roughly 24-32% phiX was spiked into each library pool. For the original study's pipeline: The UMI-based MiGEC pipeline processed quality-filtered reads and removed over 75% of raw TCR sequences during error correction. VDJ genes were aligned to IMGT germline references, and clonotypes were defined by unique CDR3 amino acid sequence plus V-J genes. VDJtools evaluated clonal expansion, Shannon diversity and CDR3 relatedness (CalcPairwiseDistances, ClusterSamples); CLCbio workbench built phylogenetic trees. A clone was classed as expanded if it had 8 or more unique UMIs, a cutoff based on coefficient-of-variation modelling across technical triplicates. Through fastp at Q25 and MiXCR, TCRdb rebuilt clones from the public reads, retaining in-frame beta chains. Every distinct CDR3 protein forms one entry, paired with its most common genes and DNA. The V and J calls here are based on TCRdb, not the publication. For this sample the table gives more than 70,000 distinct CDR3 sequences, of which 10% were detected only once. Of the sample, about 1.8% falls within the top ten clones.

On the study overall, not on this receptor specifically: Across subjects, expanded clones never shared an identical CDR3 amino acid sequence, which suggests that the TCR-beta repertoires in every group were private. TCR clonal expansion was highest in HAM/TSP patients and lowest in MS patients, with MS patients falling below even healthy controls.

The table lists this clonotype with many counts. Its antigen specificity is not known. Base qualities are not at hand, and no much larger clone is one base apart. The sequence joins TRBV14 to TRBJ2-1; confidence is insufficient to name the D gene. Sequencing input: PBMCs. The sequence was collected from a man aged 35 to 55 in good health. The CDR3 reads as follows: CASSQVPAARPSSYNEQFF. The DNA sequence is given as TGTGCCAGCAGCCAAGTTCCCGCCGCTAGACCGAGCTCCTACAATGAGCAGTTCTTC.